The TCR beta chain described here comes from a study of neoadjuvant anti-PD-1 for oral cavity cancer. Study background: Most patients had three to four biweekly doses of 3 mg/kg nivolumab before resection. Non-progressing patients received a fourth nivolumab dose near day 43, then surgery on days 50-56.

The study, taken as a whole, reports: Post-nivolumab, blood T cell clonality was significantly elevated in non-responders.

A remark on this clone: The antigen is not known.

The CDR3 has 12 residues. Germline-derived CDR1 and CDR2 are SGDLS and YYNGEE. V gave up 0 bases and J gave up 6 bases, with 3 bases separating them. Blood libraries mostly used roughly 0.5 ug genomic DNA, six replicates each. Assay: immunoSEQ multiplex PCR; the TCRdb copy retains only in-frame clones and omits some. There are tens of thousands of clones in the sample; around 80% occur only once, and just over 2.5% lies in the top ten. The rearrangement joins TRBV9 to TRBJ2-2; D is undetermined. The sequences come from PBMCs, collected before nivolumab (anti-PD-1) treatment. The sequence was obtained from a person between 40 and 85 years old with oral cavity squamous cell carcinoma. The CDR3 DNA sequence: TGTGCCAGCAGCGTAGTCCCCGGGGAGCTGTTTTTT. Translation gives CASSVVPGELFF.